This passage covers 32 T cell receptor beta chains from one sample sequenced in a study of blood T cells in healthy people across ages. A second PCR, run for roughly 7 to 12 cycles, used a sample-barcoded 5' primer plus a J-beta primer mix. MiXCR, applied by TCRdb to the 5' RACE reads, yields one record per CDR3 protein. There are approximately 600,000 distinct CDR3 sequences in the sample; roughly 53% occur only once, and approximately 40% lies in the top ten. The sample comprised blood. The source of these receptors is a man aged 55 to 70 in good health.

Details on this clonotype: Its ends do not fully match the called genes, so a read error is possible. The chain uses TRBV7-2 and TRBJ2-1; TRBD2 matches 9 bases. This CDR3 has 15 residues. The V gene's germline CDR1 is SGHTA and CDR2 FQGNSA. DNA of the CDR3: TGTGCCAGCAGCCTAGCGGGGAGATCCTACAATGAGCAGTTCTTC. It codes for CASSLAGRSYNEQFF. The full variable domain, rest sourced from reference TRBV7-2 and TRBJ2-1, is GAGVSQSPSNKVTEKGKDVELRCDPISGHTALYWYRQSLGQGLEFLIYFQGNSAPDKSGLPSDRFSAERTGGSVSTLTIQRTQQEDSAVYLCASSLAGRSYNEQFFGPGTRLTVL.

This clonotype was found a few times. V gene TRBV29-1 combines with J gene TRBJ2-1, with unresolved D. V lost 1 base and J lost 4, with 11 bases in between. This CDR3 is built from 14 residues. Germline-derived CDR1 and CDR2 are SQVTM and ANQGSEA. This CDR3 reads CSVEGLRLYNEQFF. The CDR3 DNA reads TGCAGCGTTGAAGGTCTCCGGCTGTACAATGAGCAGTTCTTC.

This clonotype has only one observation. This chain connects TRBV6-5 to TRBJ2-1; either TRBD1 or TRBD2 may supply D (6 bases each). V was pared by 5 bases and J by 5 bases, with 16 bases between. Germline assignment: CDR1 MNHEY and CDR2 SVGAGI. The CDR3 spans 15 residues. The CDR3 is CASSPRPGADNEQFF. The DNA for the CDR3 is TGTGCCAGCAGTCCACGCCCGGGGGCGGACAATGAGCAGTTCTTC.

This chain links TRBV5-1 with TRBJ2-7, with 9 positions matching TRBD1. With 2 bases clipped from V and 6 bases from J, the junction kept 9 bases outside the gene matches. CDR3 length: 15 amino acids. Germline values: CDR1 SGHRS, CDR2 YFSETQ. The CDR3 coding sequence is TGCGCCAGCAGCTTCGGACAGGGGAGTTGGAGCGAGCAGTACTTC. Translated, it gives CASSFGQGSWSEQYF.

The V call is TRBV27, the J call TRBJ2-7; D uncertain. This CDR3 spans 16 amino acids. The germline CDR1 and CDR2 sequences are MNHEY and SMNVEV (reference sequence). V was clipped by 3 bases and J by 3 bases, with 18 bases between them. The CDR3: CASSFSLAELYYEQYF. The DNA of the CDR3 is TGTGCCAGCAGTTTCTCCCTTGCGGAGCTCTACTACGAGCAGTACTTC.

The chain has TRBV29-1 and TRBJ1-2; D not resolved. The CDR3 spans 15 residues. Trimming removed 0 bases at V and 7 bases at J, with 18 bases between. Germline values: CDR1 SQVTM, CDR2 ANQGSEA. CDR3 sequence (DNA): TGCAGCGTTGAAGATGGGAACAGTCCTTTGTCTGGCTACACCTTC. It translates to CSVEDGNSPLSGYTF. The whole variable domain, remainder taken from reference TRBV29-1 and TRBJ1-2, is SAVISQKPSRDICQRGTSLTIQCQVDSQVTMMFWYRQQPGQSLTLIATANQGSEATYESGFVIDKFPISRPNLTFSTLTVSNMSPEDSSIYLCSVEDGNSPLSGYTFGSGTRLTVV.

The V call is TRBV25-1, the J call TRBJ1-2; D not resolved. CDR1 is MGHDK and CDR2 is SYGVNS in the germline V gene. Trimming pared 3 bases from V and 3 bases from J, leaving 11 bases between. This CDR3 comprises 14 residues. The CDR3: CASSETFKDYGYTF. The CDR3 DNA is TGTGCCAGCAGTGAGACTTTCAAGGACTATGGCTACACCTTC.

This CDR3 is CASSPALTSGGTQFF. CDR3 coding DNA: TGTGCCAGCAGCCCTGCTTTAACTAGCGGAGGGACGCAGTTCTTC. The rearrangement uses TRBV4-2 and TRBJ2-1; the match to TRBD2 covers 8 bases. Germline V lookup: CDR1 LGHNA, CDR2 YNFKEQ. CDR3 length equals 15 residues. After removal of 4 bases from V and 12 bases from J, the junction contained 14 bases not matched to a gene.

This chain uses TRBV5-1 with TRBJ2-7, with 9 nucleotides matching TRBD1. The J call is in doubt because the DNA end fits TRBJ2-5 better. This CDR3 region has 15 residues. Germline V lookup: CDR1 SGHRS, CDR2 YFSETQ. CDR3 region: CASSSGQGEWETQYF. CDR3 in DNA: TGCGCCAGCAGCTCGGGACAGGGCGAATGGGAGACCCAGTACTTC.

This clonotype was recorded only once. The V gene is TRBV28, the J gene TRBJ1-2, with TRBD1 as a possible D gene (6 bases). This CDR3 contains 14 residues. Germline assignment: CDR1 MDHEN and CDR2 SYDVKM. The V end lost 6 bases, the J end lost 5 bases, and 16 bases lay between the germline ends. Here the CDR3 reads CASSRQEGRYGYTF. CDR3 nucleotide sequence: TGTGCCAGCAGCCGACAGGAGGGACGTTATGGCTACACCTTC.

This clonotype was counted between two and nine times. The chain links TRBV5-1 to TRBJ2-7; 10 bases are shared with TRBD2. Judging by the DNA end, TRBJ2-5 fits better; the J call may be wrong. Germline CDR1 is SGHRS and CDR2 is YFSETQ. This CDR3 spans 16 amino acids. In nucleotides, the CDR3 is TGCGCCAGTCATTCACTAGCGGGGTCATCCGAAGAGACCCAGTACTTC. Encoded protein: CASHSLAGSSEETQYF.

As regards this clonotype: A much more abundant neighbour one base away suggests this may be a read error. The gene calls are TRBV10-3 and TRBJ2-1; unclear D gene. Germline V CDR1 and CDR2: ENHRY, SYGVKD. The CDR3 has 15 amino acids. Here the CDR3 reads CAISEGLLGYNVQFF. In DNA, the CDR3 is TGTGCCATCAGTGAGGGCCTCTTAGGGTACAATGTGCAGTTCTTC.

The rearrangement uses TRBV7-9 and TRBJ1-1, with D uncertain. The germline CDR1 and CDR2 sequences are SEHNR and FQNEAQ (reference sequence). This CDR3 has 13 residues. V was pared by 5 bases and J by 0 bases, with 7 bases between. CDR3 coding DNA: TGTGCCAGCAGCGGGAGACTGAACACTGAAGCTTTCTTT. Encoded protein: CASSGRLNTEAFF.

V gene TRBV2 combines with J gene TRBJ1-2, with D perhaps matching TRBD1 (6 bases). Trimming pared 8 bases from V and 9 bases from J, leaving 13 bases between. Germline assignment: CDR1 SNHLY and CDR2 FYNNEI. This CDR3 comprises 11 residues. CDR3 residues: CASGLGASYTF. CDR3 nucleotide sequence: TGTGCCAGCGGCCTGGGGGCGAGCTACACCTTC. Variable domain in full (rest from reference TRBV2 and TRBJ1-2): EPEVTQTPSHQVTQMGQEVILRCVPISNHLYFYWYRQILGQKVEFLVSFYNNEISEKSEIFDDQFSVERPDGSNFTLKIRSTKLEDSAMYFCASGLGASYTFGSGTRLTVV.

The chain links TRBV5-1 to TRBJ2-5; possible D gene TRBD1, 7 bases. CDR3 size: 16 residues. V was trimmed by 2 bases and J by 1 base, leaving 15 bases between them. CDR1 is SGHRS, CDR2 YFSETQ, per germline. CDR3 in DNA: TGCGCCAGCAGCTTTATCCCAGGGGGAGGCCAAGAGACCCAGTACTTC. Its translation is CASSFIPGGGQETQYF.

This clonotype was detected a few times. The chain joins TRBV9 to TRBJ2-5; 11 nucleotides agree with TRBD2. The CDR3 loop spans 14 amino acids. Germline V gene lookup returns CDR1 SGDLS and CDR2 YYNGEE. Germline trimming cut 5 bases from V and 5 bases from J; bases unmatched to any gene: 5. The DNA for the CDR3 is TGTGCCAGCAGTACAGGACTAGCGGGTGAGACCCAGTACTTC. Residues: CASSTGLAGETQYF.

The chain is built from TRBV3-1 and TRBJ2-4; perhaps D is TRBD1 or TRBD2 (5 bases each). The CDR3 has 15 residues. Trimming removed 0 bases from V and 2 bases from J, with 8 bases in between. Germline V CDR1 and CDR2: LGHDT, YNNKEL (reference sequence). The CDR3 sequence: CASSQDRGPKNIQYF. The DNA of the CDR3 is TGTGCCAGCAGCCAAGATCGGGGCCCCAAAAACATTCAGTACTTC. Full variable domain (missing parts from reference TRBV3-1 and TRBJ2-4): DTAVSQTPKYLVTQMGNDKSIKCEQNLGHDTMYWYKQDSKKFLKIMFSYNNKELIINETVPNRFSPKSPDKAHLNLHINSLELGDSAVYFCASSQDRGPKNIQYFGAGTRLSVL.

This clonotype was observed a few times. The chain combines TRBV19 with TRBJ2-2, with D perhaps TRBD2 (6 bases). V was shortened by 4 bases and J by 5 bases, with 11 bases between the two germline ends. Germline CDR1 and CDR2: LNHDA and SQIVND (reference sequence). The CDR3 is 14 amino acids. The CDR3 is CASSSGAGTGELFF. The CDR3 coding sequence is TGTGCCAGTAGTAGCGGGGCTGGGACCGGGGAGCTGTTTTTT.

The rearrangement joins TRBV6-4 to TRBJ2-2; 8 bases map to TRBD2. Germline V gives CDR1 MRHNA, CDR2 SNTAGT. V was clipped by 6 bases and J by 1 base; unmatched bases: 7. The CDR3 extends over 16 amino acids. The CDR3 nucleotides are TGTGCCAGCAGAGAGCCACTAGCGGTGAACACCGGGGAGCTGTTTTTT. This codes for CASREPLAVNTGELFF.

The rearrangement joins TRBV20-1 to TRBJ2-5; 10 nucleotides agree with TRBD1. The ends lost 3 bases at V and 1 base at J; junction bases unmatched: 2. This CDR3 is built from 14 residues. Germline loops: CDR1 DFQATT, CDR2 SNEGSKA (reference sequence). The CDR3 is CSARGTGAQETQYF. CDR3 nucleotide sequence: TGCAGTGCTAGGGGGACAGGGGCCCAAGAGACCCAGTACTTC.

V gene TRBV5-1 combines with J gene TRBJ2-7, with 8 bases matching TRBD2. The germline V gene encodes CDR1 SGHRS and CDR2 YFSETQ. Trimming removed 5 bases from V and 2 bases from J; junction bases left unmatched: 9. The CDR3 extends over 15 amino acids. The DNA of the CDR3 is TGCGCCAGCAGACCTGTACTAGCGGTGGCCTACGAGCAGTACTTC. Translating gives CASRPVLAVAYEQYF.

In the case of this clonotype: Germline is not matched at one junction end, which may reflect a read error. The chain links TRBV7-9 to TRBJ2-5; the D gene is possibly TRBD2 (6 bases). CDR3 length: 15 amino acids. The germline V gene encodes CDR1 SEHNR and CDR2 FQNEAQ (reference sequence). CDR3: CASSGGTGPGGTRYF. As DNA, the CDR3 is TGTGCCAGCAGCGGCGGGACGGGGCCCGGAGGGACCCGGTACTTC.

This clonotype was seen only a few times. The rearrangement uses TRBV6-5 and TRBJ2-5, with 10 positions matching TRBD1. Germline V CDR1 and CDR2: MNHEY, SVGAGI. The CDR3 covers 15 residues. The ends lost 1 base at V and 6 bases at J; junction bases unmatched: 5. CDR3 DNA sequence: TGTGCCAGCAGTTACTGGGACAGGGGAGGACAGACCCAGTACTTC. This translates into CASSYWDRGGQTQYF.

The rearrangement joins TRBV7-2 to TRBJ1-6; the match to TRBD1 covers 9 bases. Germline CDR1 reads SGHTA; CDR2 reads FQGNSA. J gave up 6 bases and V 5 bases, and 8 bases lay outside the gene matches. CDR3 length: 16 residues. In nucleotides, the CDR3 is TGTGCCAGCAGCCCATTCGGGACAGGGCTTAATTCACCCCTCCACTTT. This translates into CASSPFGTGLNSPLHF.

V and J are TRBV5-6 and TRBJ1-4; no firm D call. The ends were cut back, 0 bases at V and 11 bases at J, with 14 bases in the middle. This CDR3 region has 14 residues. CDR1 and CDR2 from the germline V gene are SGHDT and YYEEEE. The DNA of the CDR3 is TGTGCCAGCAGCTTGGGCCACCCGGCCCTGAAACTGTTTTTT. It encodes CASSLGHPALKLFF.

The J gene is TRBJ2-5, the V gene TRBV11-2; D may be TRBD2 (6 bases). V dropped 1 base and J dropped 9 bases, with 15 bases sitting between them. The CDR3 contains 14 residues. Germline V CDR1 and CDR2: SGHAT, FQNNGV. CDR3: CASSLGGVGEAQYF. As DNA, the CDR3 is TGTGCCAGCAGCTTAGGGGGGGTGGGGGAGGCCCAGTACTTC.

The CDR3 reads CASSLPGLYNEQFF. The DNA for the CDR3 is TGTGCCAGCAGCTTACCGGGACTCTACAATGAGCAGTTCTTC. V is TRBV7-2 and J is TRBJ2-1; D possibly corresponds to TRBD2 (6 bases). Trimming stripped 2 bases from V and 3 bases from J, with 8 bases between. Germline CDR1 and CDR2: SGHTA and FQGNSA. The CDR3 contains 14 residues.

The gene calls are TRBV7-6 and TRBJ2-3; D is undetermined. The V and J ends lost 1 base and 7 bases respectively, with 15 bases between them. Germline V gene lookup returns CDR1 SGHVS and CDR2 FNYEAQ. The CDR3 is made up of 15 amino acids. CDR3 region: CASSLGVGSAYTQYF. For the CDR3, the DNA is TGTGCCAGCAGCTTAGGGGTCGGCAGCGCGTATACGCAGTATTTT.

This clonotype turned up a few times. The chain joins TRBV11-2 to TRBJ2-4, with TRBD2 as a possible D gene (6 bases). With the DNA end fitting TRBJ2-5 better, the J assignment may be wrong. The germline CDR1 and CDR2 sequences are SGHAT and FQNNGV. This CDR3 comprises 14 residues. The CDR3 spells CASSFLTSSETQYF. The CDR3 DNA reads TGTGCCAGCAGCTTCCTCACTAGCTCGGAGACCCAGTACTTC.

This clonotype turned up a few times. A much larger clonotype is one base distant, so this may be a read error. This sequence joins TRBV7-2 and TRBJ2-1; no reliable D call. The CDR3 contains 14 residues. The germline V gene has CDR1 SGHTA and CDR2 FQGNSA. CDR3 amino acids: CASSLETINNGQFF. The CDR3 coding sequence is TGTGCCAGCAGCTTAGAAACTATCAACAATGGGCAGTTCTTC.

The sample holds a few counts of this clonotype. V is TRBV5-1 and J is TRBJ2-5; maybe TRBD1 (6 bases). Deletions cut 0 bases from V and 1 base from J, with 10 bases between. Germline CDR1 reads SGHRS; CDR2 reads YFSETQ. CDR3 length: 15 residues. CDR3: CASSLAGTFQETQYF. Here the CDR3 DNA reads TGCGCCAGCAGCTTGGCGGGGACATTCCAAGAGACCCAGTACTTC.

This clonotype occurred a few times. The CDR3 DNA sequence: TGCGCCAGCAGCTCCCAAACAGGGGTCGGGAATACGCAGTATTTT. It is translated as CASSSQTGVGNTQYF. The chain recombines TRBV5-1 with TRBJ2-3; 7 positions agree with TRBD1. CDR3 size: 15 residues. Germline CDR1 and CDR2: SGHRS and YFSETQ. V shed 3 bases, J shed 7 bases, and the junction held 11 bases outside the gene matches. The variable domain in full, completed from reference TRBV5-1 and TRBJ2-3, reads KAGVTQTPRYLIKTRGQQVTLSCSPISGHRSVSWYQQTPGQGLQFLFEYFSETQRNKGNFPGRFSGRQFSNSRSEMNVSTLELGDSALYLCASSSQTGVGNTQYFGPGTRLTVL.